This T cell receptor (beta chain) was sequenced during a study of breast tumors, draining lymph nodes, adjacent tissues. Axillary draining lymph nodes of breast cancer patients supplied the node samples. TCRdb reprocessed the multiplex PCR reads via MiXCR and lists one record per CDR3 protein. The repertoire includes 100,000 or so distinct CDR3 sequences, 21% of them detected once, and around 1.2% sits in the top ten. Germline CDR1 is DFQATT and CDR2 is SNEGSKA (reference sequence). The CDR3 has 13 residues. Trimming cost V 5 bases and J 5 bases; bases outside gene matches: 4. This clonotype showed up many times.

Sequencing was carried out using axillary lymph node tissue. The clonotype originates from a female donor with breast cancer. Some clones in this sample may be carry-over from other donors' samples. The chain has TRBV20-1 and TRBJ1-5; 9 bases match TRBD1. The CDR3 DNA is TGCAGTGCTCAACAGGGGGCGGATCAGCCCCAGCATTTT. Residues: CSAQQGADQPQHF.